This T cell receptor beta chain was observed in a study of identifying expanded T cells in peripheral blood. Overall study findings and caveats: Across healthy donors, higher total template counts meant significantly greater approximately two-week count variance. Technical replicates showed roughly 1.2 changed clones; two weeks 15 to 20; four weeks 19.

No infections or other immune events were documented during collection. In the case of this clone: Its specificity is not known.

Profiling relied on immunoSEQ multiplex PCR, and the TCRdb table lists in-frame clones only, not all of them. The sample holds approximately 94,000 clones, around nine tenths seen once. The specimen was blood. This clonotype was obtained from a person aged 18 to 75 in good health.

CDR3: CAWSVGQGNEKLFF. CDR3 bases: TGTGCCTGGAGTGTAGGTCAGGGTAATGAAAAACTGTTTTTT. This chain connects TRBV30 to TRBJ1-4, with D maybe TRBD1 (5 bases). Germline V gives CDR1 GTSNPN, CDR2 SVGIG (reference sequence). V lost 0 bases, J lost 4 bases, and 9 bases lay in between. The CDR3 is made up of 14 amino acids.